The rows below give T cell receptor beta chains drawn from one sample of a study of T-cell memory formation after mild COVID-19. TCRdb reprocessed the 5' RACE reads with MiXCR, giving one entry per CDR3 protein. Altogether around 340,000 distinct CDR3 sequences are present, 20% to 25% being singletons, with the ten largest covering around 12%. Material for sequencing was PBMCs or a T cell subset sorted from them (not recorded which). These receptors were obtained from an adult woman who had mild COVID-19 (a few samples of this study predate the infection). Cell type and time point are not known. The CDR3 runs from the conserved cysteine through the conserved F or W. The D gene is left open where the match is weak. The size of a clone is reported for some rows only, either as once, few or many, or as a class for expanded clones.

CDR3nt: TGTGCCACCTACGACCCGAGGACTGAAGCTTTCTTT
CDR3aa: CATYDPRTEAFF
j_gene: TRBJ1-1
d_gene: NA
v_gene: TRBV6-9
len: 12
abundance: NA

CDR3nt: TGTGCCAGCAGCTTAACGCAGGTCGGGGGGTATGAGCAGTTCTTC
CDR3aa: CASSLTQVGGYEQFF
j_gene: TRBJ2-1
d_gene: TRBD2
v_gene: TRBV11-2
len: 15
abundance: few

CDR3nt: TGTGCCAGCAGCGGGACCGGGACCTTACAAGAGACCCAGTACTTC
CDR3aa: CASSGTGTLQETQYF
j_gene: TRBJ2-5
d_gene: NA
v_gene: TRBV5-5
len: 15
abundance: NA

CDR3nt: TGCGCCAGCAGCTGGACAGGGAGCAGCTCCTACGAGCAGTACTTC
CDR3aa: CASSWTGSSSYEQYF
j_gene: TRBJ2-7
d_gene: TRBD1
v_gene: TRBV5-1
len: 15
abundance: NA

CDR3nt: TGTGCCTGGAGTTACACCGGGGAGCTGTTTTTT
CDR3aa: CAWSYTGELFF
j_gene: TRBJ2-2
d_gene: NA
v_gene: TRBV30
len: 11
abundance: few

CDR3nt: TGTGCCAGCAGCCACCTCACCTACGAGCAGTACTTC
CDR3aa: CASSHLTYEQYF
j_gene: TRBJ2-7
d_gene: NA
v_gene: TRBV11-2
len: 12
abundance: NA

CDR3nt: TGTGCCAGCAGCGTAGATAGAGGTCCGAGATACACCGGGGAGCTGTTTTTT
CDR3aa: CASSVDRGPRYTGELFF
j_gene: TRBJ2-2
d_gene: NA
v_gene: TRBV9
len: 17
abundance: once

CDR3nt: TGTGCCAGCAGCTTAAGGGGGCACCTAGCGGGAAGTGCAGATACGCAGTATTTT
CDR3aa: CASSLRGHLAGSADTQYF
j_gene: TRBJ2-3
d_gene: TRBD2
v_gene: TRBV7-3
len: 18
abundance: NA

CDR3nt: TGTGCCAGCGATTCGTTAGGGTGGACGGGAACTGAAGCTTTCTTT
CDR3aa: CASDSLGWTGTEAFF
j_gene: TRBJ1-1
d_gene: NA
v_gene: TRBV5-6
len: 15
abundance: few

CDR3nt: TGTGCCAGCAGCTTAGTCGGGGCCCACTACCAAGAGACCCAGTACTTC
CDR3aa: CASSLVGAHYQETQYF
j_gene: TRBJ2-5
d_gene: NA
v_gene: TRBV7-8
len: 16
abundance: few

CDR3nt: TGTGCCAGCAGTGAACGACAGACCTACGAGCAGTACTTC
CDR3aa: CASSERQTYEQYF
j_gene: TRBJ2-7
d_gene: NA
v_gene: TRBV27
len: 13
abundance: few

CDR3nt: TGTGCCAGCAGCCAGAGCGGCTACGAGCAGTACTTC
CDR3aa: CASSQSGYEQYF
j_gene: TRBJ2-7
d_gene: NA
v_gene: TRBV7-2
len: 12
abundance: NA

CDR3nt: TGTGCCAGCAGATACGACCGTCCCGAGCAGTTCTTC
CDR3aa: CASRYDRPEQFF
j_gene: TRBJ2-1
d_gene: NA
v_gene: TRBV7-9
len: 12
abundance: few

CDR3nt: TGTGCCAGTGACAGCTACGAGCAGTACTTC
CDR3aa: CASDSYEQYF
j_gene: TRBJ2-7
d_gene: NA
v_gene: TRBV21-1
len: 10
abundance: few

CDR3nt: TGTGCCAGCAGTCCCCAGAATAATTCACCCCTCCACTTT
CDR3aa: CASSPQNNSPLHF
j_gene: TRBJ1-6
d_gene: NA
v_gene: TRBV12-3/TRBV12-4
len: 13
abundance: NA

CDR3nt: TGTGCCAGCAGTTTCGTGGGGGGGCATCGGCCCCAGCATTTT
CDR3aa: CASSFVGGHRPQHF
j_gene: TRBJ1-5
d_gene: NA
v_gene: TRBV12-3/TRBV12-4
len: 14
abundance: few

CDR3nt: TGTGCCAGCAGCTTTACGGACAGAGGTAATGAGCAGTTCTTC
CDR3aa: CASSFTDRGNEQFF
j_gene: TRBJ2-1
d_gene: NA
v_gene: TRBV7-8
len: 14
abundance: NA

CDR3nt: TGCGCCAGCGTTAACGATGAGCAGTTCTTC
CDR3aa: CASVNDEQFF
j_gene: TRBJ2-1
d_gene: NA
v_gene: TRBV5-1
len: 10
abundance: once

CDR3nt: TGCGCCAGCAGCGGTGAGGCGATGCAGTATTTT
CDR3aa: CASSGEAMQYF
j_gene: TRBJ2-3
d_gene: NA
v_gene: TRBV5-1
len: 11
abundance: NA

CDR3nt: TGCGCCAGCAGCTTGGCAGGTTTATACCAAGAGACCCAGTACTTC
CDR3aa: CASSLAGLYQETQYF
j_gene: TRBJ2-5
d_gene: NA
v_gene: TRBV5-1
len: 15
abundance: NA

CDR3nt: TGTGCCTGGAGTGTACACGGGAACACTGAAGCTTTCTTT
CDR3aa: CAWSVHGNTEAFF
j_gene: TRBJ1-1
d_gene: NA
v_gene: TRBV30
len: 13
abundance: NA

CDR3nt: TGTGCCATCAGGCCGGGACAGGGGGAACCCGGGGAGCTGTTTTTT
CDR3aa: CAIRPGQGEPGELFF
j_gene: TRBJ2-2
d_gene: TRBD1
v_gene: TRBV10-3
len: 15
abundance: few

CDR3nt: TGTGCCAGCTCACGTCACGACAGGGGGATGGCGGATGAGCAGTTCTTC
CDR3aa: CASSRHDRGMADEQFF
j_gene: TRBJ2-1
d_gene: TRBD1
v_gene: TRBV18
len: 16
abundance: once

CDR3nt: TGCAGTGCTAGTGAAGCGGGAGGTCCCTACGAGCAGTACTTC
CDR3aa: CSASEAGGPYEQYF
j_gene: TRBJ2-7
d_gene: TRBD2
v_gene: TRBV20-1
len: 14
abundance: NA

CDR3nt: TGCAGCGGCCTACTGTTGGGCTACGAGCAGTACTTC
CDR3aa: CSGLLLGYEQYF
j_gene: TRBJ2-7
d_gene: NA
v_gene: TRBV29-1
len: 12
abundance: few

CDR3nt: TGTGCCAGCAGCGACGTCGGGTTAGGCGACACTGAAGCTTTCTTT
CDR3aa: CASSDVGLGDTEAFF
j_gene: TRBJ1-1
d_gene: NA
v_gene: TRBV7-2
len: 15
abundance: NA

CDR3nt: TGTGCCAGCAGCCCGAGCCTTGGACGCACAGATACGCAGTATTTT
CDR3aa: CASSPSLGRTDTQYF
j_gene: TRBJ2-3
d_gene: NA
v_gene: TRBV7-2
len: 15
abundance: NA

CDR3nt: TGCGCCAGCAGCCTCAGGCGGGGGGCGATTCCCCAAGAGACCCAGTACTTC
CDR3aa: CASSLRRGAIPQETQYF
j_gene: TRBJ2-5
d_gene: TRBD2
v_gene: TRBV4-1
len: 17
abundance: NA

CDR3nt: TGTGCCAGCAGAACAGGGGGCCGGTCGAACACTGAAGCTTTCTTT
CDR3aa: CASRTGGRSNTEAFF
j_gene: TRBJ1-1
d_gene: TRBD1
v_gene: TRBV11-1
len: 15
abundance: few

CDR3nt: TGCAGTGCTAGAGATCAGGCTAATGGGGGTCCCTACAATGAGCAGTTCTTC
CDR3aa: CSARDQANGGPYNEQFF
j_gene: TRBJ2-1
d_gene: NA
v_gene: TRBV20-1
len: 17
abundance: once

CDR3nt: TGTGCCAGCAGCTTAGATCACGTGTCAACTTCATCAGCTTTCTTT
CDR3aa: CASSLDHVSTSSAFF
j_gene: TRBJ1-1
d_gene: NA
v_gene: TRBV11-3
len: 15
abundance: NA

CDR3nt: TGCGCCAGCAGCTTGGCGTACCAAGAGACCCAGTACTTC
CDR3aa: CASSLAYQETQYF
j_gene: TRBJ2-5
d_gene: NA
v_gene: TRBV5-1
len: 13
abundance: NA

CDR3nt: TGTGCCAGCAGTGAGCGCCCAAGAGGGCTGATCACAGATACGCAGTATTTT
CDR3aa: CASSERPRGLITDTQYF
j_gene: TRBJ2-3
d_gene: NA
v_gene: TRBV6-1
len: 17
abundance: NA

CDR3nt: TGTGCCAGCAGTTTAGAGGCAGGGATCGGTGACGAGCAGTACTTC
CDR3aa: CASSLEAGIGDEQYF
j_gene: TRBJ2-7
d_gene: NA
v_gene: TRBV27
len: 15
abundance: few

CDR3nt: TGTGCCAGCAGCCCCGGGGCGGGAGGGGTTACGCAGTATTTT
CDR3aa: CASSPGAGGVTQYF
j_gene: TRBJ2-3
d_gene: TRBD2
v_gene: TRBV12-3/TRBV12-4
len: 14
abundance: NA

CDR3nt: TGTGCCAGCAGCGTAGGTGCCCATGAGGACACAGATACGCAGTATTTT
CDR3aa: CASSVGAHEDTDTQYF
j_gene: TRBJ2-3
d_gene: NA
v_gene: TRBV9
len: 16
abundance: NA

CDR3nt: TGTGCCTGGAGTGTACAGGAAGACCTACATGGCTACACCTTC
CDR3aa: CAWSVQEDLHGYTF
j_gene: TRBJ1-2
d_gene: NA
v_gene: TRBV30
len: 14
abundance: few